The 21 T cell receptor beta chains in this list originate from one sample, sequenced in a study of T cell responses to AZD1222 COVID-19 vaccine. The data were produced by immunoSEQ multiplex PCR, yet TCRdb's version contains in-frame clones alone and is incomplete. The data show 150,000 to 200,000 clones, 94% seen once. Sequenced here: peripheral blood, sampled on day 0 of AZD1222 vaccination. The receptor set was obtained from an adult in good health.

This clone was seen a few times. The chain couples TRBV27 to TRBJ2-7; possibly TRBD2 for D (6 bases). V lost 5 bases to trimming and J lost 6 bases, with 23 bases between them. The length of the CDR3 is 16 residues. Looked up from germline, CDR1 is MNHEY and CDR2 is SMNVEV (reference sequence). The CDR3 sequence is CASSGGALYRAAEQYF. The DNA for the CDR3 is TGTGCCAGCAGTGGCGGGGCCCTGTACCGAGCAGCCGAGCAGTACTTC.

This sequence joins TRBV9 and TRBJ2-1; the match to TRBD2 covers 11 bases. Germline V lookup: CDR1 SGDLS, CDR2 YYNGEE. Trimming removed 2 bases from V and 4 bases from J; junction bases left unmatched: 2. The length of the CDR3 is 15 residues. The CDR3 reads CASSVRLAGYNEQFF. The CDR3 region has the DNA TGTGCCAGCAGCGTGCGACTAGCGGGATACAATGAGCAGTTCTTC.

In its sample, this clone was seen a few times. This chain links TRBV7-2 with TRBJ2-7, with D possibly matching TRBD2 (5 bases). Germline values: CDR1 SGHTA, CDR2 FQGNSA. The CDR3 is made up of 14 amino acids. Trimming cost V 0 bases and J 3 bases, with 9 bases left between them. The CDR3 here is CASSLATGNYEQYF. The DNA for the CDR3 is TGTGCCAGCAGCTTAGCGACCGGGAACTACGAGCAGTACTTC.

The chain recombines TRBV7-2 with TRBJ2-7; 11 positions agree with TRBD2. The CDR3 covers 17 residues. V was pared by 5 bases and J by 6 bases, with 15 bases of the junction left unmatched. CDR1 SGHTA and CDR2 FQGNSA come from the germline V gene. In DNA, the CDR3 is TGTGCCAGCAGCCCGGGACTAGCGGAGCTTTCCCGCCCCGAGCAGTACTTC. Translated: CASSPGLAELSRPEQYF.

The chain joins TRBV5-6 to TRBJ1-2, with D possibly being TRBD1 (6 bases). This CDR3 is 13 amino acids long. V lost 4 bases to trimming and J lost 2 bases, with 9 bases between them. CDR1 is SGHDT and CDR2 is YYEEEE in the germline V gene. This CDR3 reads CASSRGGNYGYTF. The CDR3 bases are TGTGCCAGCAGCCGAGGGGGGAACTATGGCTACACCTTC.

This sequence joins TRBV19 and TRBJ2-5, with unresolved D. There are 14 residues in the CDR3. In germline, CDR1 is LNHDA, CDR2 SQIVND (reference sequence). Trimming took off 8 bases at V and 0 bases at J, with 13 bases between the two ends. The CDR3 DNA follows: TGTGCCAGTGGATCCGGTCGTGACCAAGAGACCCAGTACTTC. Translation: CASGSGRDQETQYF.

The chain is built from TRBV4-1 and TRBJ2-3, with 8 bases identical to TRBD2. CDR3 size: 18 residues. The ends lost 0 bases at V and 4 bases at J; junction bases unmatched: 12. Germline CDR1 MGHRA, CDR2 YSYEKL. The DNA for the CDR3 is TGCGCCAGCAGCCAAGAGGACCGAACTAGCGGACGCGCAGATACGCAGTATTTT. Protein: CASSQEDRTSGRADTQYF.

This clone was seen only a few times. V usage is TRBV19 and J usage is TRBJ1-5; D gene ambiguous. Germline V gives CDR1 LNHDA, CDR2 SQIVND (reference sequence). Trimming took off 5 bases at V and 4 bases at J, with 9 bases between the two ends. The length of the CDR3 is 13 residues. CDR3 bases: TGTGCCAGTAGTCCCACTTCAAATCAGCCCCAGCATTTT. Translation gives CASSPTSNQPQHF.

The chain employs TRBV6-5 and TRBJ1-1; D gene ambiguous. The germline V gene has CDR1 MNHEY and CDR2 SVGAGI. This CDR3 has 13 residues. V was cut by 2 bases and J by 3 bases, with 7 bases left in between. CDR3 amino acids: CASSYKGDTEAFF. CDR3 bases: TGTGCCAGCAGTTACAAGGGAGACACTGAAGCTTTCTTT.

The V gene is TRBV12-3 or TRBV12-4, the J gene TRBJ1-1; 8 nucleotides agree with TRBD1. The CDR3 is 12 amino acids. The V and J ends lost 5 bases and 11 bases, in that order; junction bases with no gene match: 7. The CDR3 here is CASSAQGARAFF. The CDR3 coding sequence is TGTGCCAGCAGTGCTCAGGGGGCGAGGGCTTTCTTT.

The J gene is TRBJ2-1, the V gene TRBV28; no definite D call. CDR1 MDHEN and CDR2 SYDVKM come from the germline V gene. This CDR3 has 12 amino acids. V was pared by 3 bases and J by 10 bases, with 10 bases between. CDR3 sequence: CASSFPVGEQFF. The CDR3 DNA reads TGTGCCAGCAGTTTTCCCGTAGGCGAGCAGTTCTTC.

The V and J genes are TRBV9 and TRBJ2-2; D unresolved. Germline V lookup: CDR1 SGDLS, CDR2 YYNGEE. CDR3 length equals 16 residues. The V end lost 3 bases, the J end lost 4 bases, and 16 bases lay between the germline ends. The CDR3 DNA sequence: TGTGCCAGCAGCGAGGACCCACTCCGAGGCACCGGGGAGCTGTTTTTT. Translation gives CASSEDPLRGTGELFF.

The chain employs TRBV27 and TRBJ2-7; 10 bases are shared with TRBD2. The V gene end was trimmed by 1 base and the J gene end by 5 bases; junction bases not matched to a gene: 8. The CDR3 spans 16 residues. The germline CDR1 and CDR2 sequences are MNHEY and SMNVEV (reference sequence). CDR3 region: CASSLFSSGSSDEQYF. The CDR3 DNA sequence: TGTGCCAGCAGTTTATTTTCTAGCGGGAGTTCCGACGAGCAGTACTTC.

About this clone: The sample has other DNA sequences that encode this CDR3 too. This chain connects TRBV30 to TRBJ1-5; weak D call: TRBD1 (5 bases). Germline-derived CDR1 and CDR2 are GTSNPN and SVGIG (reference sequence). V dropped 2 bases and J dropped 1 base, with 6 bases sitting between them. The length of the CDR3 is 13 residues. The CDR3 DNA sequence: TGTGCCTGGAGTTCAGGGAGCAATCAGCCCCAGCATTTT. The encoded protein is CAWSSGSNQPQHF.

The chain links TRBV5-1 to TRBJ2-3; D possibly corresponds to TRBD2 (6 bases). Germline V CDR1 and CDR2: SGHRS, YFSETQ. V dropped 3 bases and J dropped 1 base, with 15 bases sitting between them. The length of the CDR3 is 16 residues. In nucleotides, the CDR3 is TGCGCCAGCAGCTCGGAACCGGGGGTAGGCACAGATACGCAGTATTTT. Its protein product is CASSSEPGVGTDTQYF.

The J gene is TRBJ1-5, the V gene TRBV4-1, with D perhaps TRBD1 (6 bases). The V gene's germline CDR1 is MGHRA and CDR2 YSYEKL. The CDR3 covers 18 residues. The ends were cut back, 0 bases at V and 0 bases at J, with 15 bases in the middle. This CDR3 is CASSQDPQGLFSNQPQHF. The CDR3 DNA reads TGCGCCAGCAGCCAAGACCCCCAGGGGCTCTTTAGCAATCAGCCCCAGCATTTT.

V and J are TRBV6-2 or TRBV6-3 and TRBJ2-7; D tentatively fits TRBD1 or TRBD2 (5 bases each). The CDR3 has 17 amino acids. Trimming took off 0 bases at V and 4 bases at J, with 19 bases between the two ends. The germline V gene has CDR1 MNHEY and CDR2 SVGEGT. The chain's CDR3 is CASSYSWGRSSKYEQYF. For the CDR3, the DNA is TGTGCCAGCAGTTACTCGTGGGGACGCAGCAGCAAGTACGAGCAGTACTTC.

The chain's CDR3 is CASSTQGTAFSYNEQFF. The CDR3, as DNA: TGTGCCAGTAGTACACAGGGGACAGCCTTCTCCTACAATGAGCAGTTCTTC. The chain recombines TRBV19 with TRBJ2-1; 7 bases fit TRBD1. The J segment lost 0 bases and the V segment lost 4 bases, leaving 9 bases of the junction unmatched. The CDR3 extends over 17 amino acids. Germline CDR1 reads LNHDA; CDR2 reads SQIVND (reference sequence).

This clone has a single count. The chain uses TRBV3-1 (or the pseudogene TRBV3-2) and TRBJ2-7, with D uncertain. The V and J ends lost 4 bases and 3 bases respectively, with 13 bases between them. The CDR3 consists of 14 residues. CDR1 and CDR2 from the germline V gene are LGHDT and YNNKEL (reference sequence). For the CDR3, the DNA is TGTGCCAGCAGCCTTTTCGGACCAGACTACGAGCAGTACTTC. This encodes CASSLFGPDYEQYF.

CDR3 sequence: CASTEGSYNEQFF. As DNA, the CDR3 is TGTGCCAGCACCGAAGGCTCCTACAATGAGCAGTTCTTC. The chain joins TRBV6-5 to TRBJ2-1; no clear D gene. Germline-derived CDR1 and CDR2 are MNHEY and SVGAGI. Trimming removed 7 bases at V and 0 bases at J, with 7 bases between. The CDR3 length is 13 residues.

The chain recombines TRBV30 with TRBJ2-1; 9 bases match TRBD2. With 3 bases clipped from V and 5 bases from J, the junction kept 8 bases outside the gene matches. Germline CDR1 GTSNPN, CDR2 SVGIG (reference sequence). This CDR3 has 15 residues. The chain's CDR3 is CAWSRGLAGDNEQFF. Here the CDR3 DNA reads TGTGCCTGGAGCCGGGGACTAGCAGGCGACAATGAGCAGTTCTTC.